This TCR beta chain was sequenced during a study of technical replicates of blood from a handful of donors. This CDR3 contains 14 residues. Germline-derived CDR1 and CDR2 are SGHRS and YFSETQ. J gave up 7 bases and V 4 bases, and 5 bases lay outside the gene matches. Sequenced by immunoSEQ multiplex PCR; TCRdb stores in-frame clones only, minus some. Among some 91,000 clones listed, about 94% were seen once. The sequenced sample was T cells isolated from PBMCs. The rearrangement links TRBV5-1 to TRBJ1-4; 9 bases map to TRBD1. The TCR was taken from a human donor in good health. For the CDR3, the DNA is TGCGCCAGCAGCGTGGACAGGGGAAGTGAAAAACTGTTTTTT. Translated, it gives CASSVDRGSEKLFF.